These 17 T cell receptor beta chains came from one sample sequenced in a study of CD8 T cells in Susac syndrome. Random hexamers served to reverse transcribe roughly 0.45 to 1 ug RNA. Via MiXCR, TCRdb re-called the immunoSEQ multiplex PCR reads, giving one row per CDR3 protein. The sample records fewer than 250,000 distinct CDR3 sequences, 92% being singletons. Sequenced input: CD8+ T cells from PBMCs. Receptor source: a human donor with multiple sclerosis.

The rearrangement links TRBV7-9 to TRBJ1-3; D is perhaps TRBD1 (6 bases). Looked up from germline, CDR1 is SEHNR and CDR2 is FQNEAQ (reference sequence). V was pared by 5 bases and J by 5 bases, with 10 bases between. CDR3 length: 13 residues. CDR3 nucleotides: TGTGCCAGCAGCGGAGACAGGAGAAACACCATATATTTT. It yields the protein CASSGDRRNTIYF.

The chain uses TRBV5-1 and TRBJ2-7; the D gene could be TRBD1 or TRBD2 (5 bases each). Trimming removed 4 bases from V and 2 bases from J, with 16 bases in between. Per germline, CDR1 SGHRS and CDR2 YFSETQ. CDR3 length: 15 amino acids. The CDR3 DNA is TGCGCCAGCAGCCTTACCGGGGCTGGAGCCTACGAGCAGTACTTC. Protein: CASSLTGAGAYEQYF.

The rearrangement joins TRBV12-3 or TRBV12-4 to TRBJ1-1; 7 bases fit TRBD1. The CDR3 is 15 amino acids. V lost 7 bases, J lost 0 bases, and 8 bases stayed unmatched. The CDR3 DNA reads TGTGCCAGCACTCTGGGACAGATTATGAACACTGAAGCTTTCTTT. This sequence encodes CASTLGQIMNTEAFF.

This clonotype was counted between two and nine times. This chain links TRBV9 with TRBJ2-7; 10 bases align to TRBD2. This CDR3 comprises 14 residues. V shed 2 bases, J shed 3 bases, and the junction held 2 bases outside the gene matches. The germline V gene encodes CDR1 SGDLS and CDR2 YYNGEE. In DNA form, the CDR3 reads TGTGCCAGCAGCGTCGCTAGCGGGGGCTACGAGCAGTACTTC. Its translation is CASSVASGGYEQYF.

The V gene is TRBV27, the J gene TRBJ1-3; D is unresolved. The germline V gene encodes CDR1 MNHEY and CDR2 SMNVEV (reference sequence). This CDR3 comprises 12 residues. V dropped 8 bases and J dropped 4 bases, with 9 bases sitting between them. CDR3 in DNA: TGTGCCAGCGGCCATGCGGGAAACACCATATATTTT. It translates to CASGHAGNTIYF.

This clonotype came up a few times. The CDR3 protein is CASSWTSGQETQYF. Written as DNA, the CDR3 is TGTGCCAGTAGTTGGACTAGCGGACAAGAGACCCAGTACTTC. The V call is TRBV19, the J call TRBJ2-5; 10 bases are a match to TRBD2. J lost 2 bases, V lost 5 bases, and 2 bases had no gene match. This CDR3 is 14 amino acids long. Germline V lookup: CDR1 LNHDA, CDR2 SQIVND (reference sequence).

The chain couples TRBV6-2 or TRBV6-3 to TRBJ2-1; D uncertain. V was clipped by 2 bases and J by 7 bases, with 6 bases between them. Germline CDR1 and CDR2: MNHEY and SVGEGT. The CDR3 runs 12 residues. CDR3 sequence: CASSYGPNEQFF. CDR3 nucleotide sequence: TGTGCCAGCAGTTACGGCCCTAATGAGCAGTTCTTC.

This chain links TRBV7-3 with TRBJ1-2; D perhaps matches TRBD1 (5 bases). Deletions cut 5 bases from V and 4 bases from J, with 17 bases between. CDR3 length: 15 residues. Germline V gives CDR1 SGHTA, CDR2 FQGTGA. This CDR3 is CASSPGAATVYGYTF. In nucleotides, the CDR3 is TGTGCCAGCAGCCCCGGGGCGGCGACAGTCTATGGCTACACCTTC.

The chain couples TRBV7-9 to TRBJ2-7; TRBD2 is a possible D gene (5 bases). The CDR3 spans 14 residues. Per germline, CDR1 SEHNR and CDR2 FQNEAQ (reference sequence). Trimming removed 5 bases at V and 0 bases at J, with 11 bases between. The CDR3 bases are TGTGCCAGCAGCCCAGACTACCCCTCCTACGAGCAGTACTTC. It is translated as CASSPDYPSYEQYF.

The chain couples TRBV3-1 to TRBJ2-7; D possibly corresponds to TRBD2 (5 bases). CDR1 is LGHDT and CDR2 is YNNKEL in the germline V gene (reference sequence). CDR3 size: 12 residues. Trimming stripped 3 bases from V and 5 bases from J, with 8 bases between. CDR3 DNA sequence: TGTGCCAGCAGCCAGGGGAGAAACGAGCAGTACTTC. Protein sequence: CASSQGRNEQYF.

The chain joins TRBV13 to TRBJ1-2, with 9 nucleotides matching TRBD1. The V and J ends lost 5 bases and 4 bases, in that order; junction bases with no gene match: 8. The CDR3 has 15 amino acids. CDR1 and CDR2 from the germline V gene are PRHDT and FYEKMQ (reference sequence). The CDR3 is CASSPAGTGTYGYTF. The CDR3 DNA reads TGTGCCAGCAGCCCCGCCGGGACAGGGACCTATGGCTACACCTTC. The full variable domain, in which reference TRBV13 and TRBJ1-2 provide the parts outside the CDR3, is AAGVIQSPRHLIKEKRETATLKCYPIPRHDTVYWYQQGPGQDPQFLISFYEKMQSDKGSIPDRFSAQQFSDYHSELNMSSLELGDSALYFCASSPAGTGTYGYTFGSGTRLTVV.

The chain combines TRBV30 with TRBJ2-1; no definite D call. The germline V gene encodes CDR1 GTSNPN and CDR2 SVGIG (reference sequence). This CDR3 spans 11 amino acids. V was pared by 0 bases and J by 5 bases, with 2 bases between. The CDR3 is CAWSVDNEQFF. The CDR3 DNA reads as TGTGCCTGGAGTGTTGACAATGAGCAGTTCTTC.

V and J are TRBV12-3 or TRBV12-4 and TRBJ2-1, with 8 bases fitting TRBD2. The trim removed 7 bases at V and 7 bases at J, leaving 12 bases unmatched. The CDR3 runs to 15 residues. The CDR3 DNA sequence: TGTGCCAGCACCTACGGAGCGGGAGCGGGGAATGAGCAGTTCTTC. This translates into CASTYGAGAGNEQFF.

This chain connects TRBV7-9 to TRBJ2-7; the D gene could be TRBD1 or TRBD2 (5 bases each). Germline V gene data show CDR1 as SEHNR and CDR2 as FQNEAQ (reference sequence). The CDR3 sequence is 15 residues long. The V end was cut by 4 bases, the J end by 6 bases, with 19 bases between. The CDR3 DNA reads TGTGCCAGCAGCTCCTCCCGGTGGGGACGGGTCGAGCAGTACTTC. Translation: CASSSSRWGRVEQYF.

The chain recombines TRBV29-1 with TRBJ2-5, with D possibly TRBD1 on 5 matching bases. Between the trimmed V and J ends, which lost 6 bases and 4 bases, there was a span of 15 bases. The CDR3 has 13 amino acids. Germline CDR1 reads SQVTM; CDR2 reads ANQGSEA. CDR3 residues: CSVTLGDRETQYF. The CDR3 bases are TGCAGCGTGACATTAGGGGATCGAGAGACCCAGTACTTC.

The chain recombines TRBV7-9 with TRBJ2-1; D not certain. V dropped 5 bases and J dropped 5 bases, with 19 bases sitting between them. This CDR3 region has 16 residues. Per the germline V gene, CDR1 is SEHNR and CDR2 is FQNEAQ (reference sequence). CDR3 in DNA: TGTGCCAGCAGCCCACCCCCACAGATTGCTAACAATGAGCAGTTCTTC. It yields the protein CASSPPPQIANNEQFF.

The rearrangement joins TRBV11-2 to TRBJ2-7; the D is unclear. The V gene lost 1 base and the J gene lost 2 bases, with 9 bases spanning the gap. The CDR3 runs 14 residues. Germline CDR1 and CDR2: SGHAT and FQNNGV. Written as DNA, the CDR3 is TGTGCCAGCAGCTTAGTCCATTCTACCTACGAGCAGTACTTC. It codes for CASSLVHSTYEQYF.